One sample yielded the 5 T cell receptor beta chains listed below, sequenced in a study of breast tumors, draining lymph nodes, adjacent tissues. TCRdb reprocessed the multiplex PCR reads with MiXCR, giving one entry per CDR3 protein. The sample has 150,000 to 200,000 distinct CDR3 sequences, 30% to 35% seen once; the top ten hold approximately 4.3%. Axillary draining lymph nodes of breast cancer patients supplied the node samples. The sample was axillary lymph node tissue. The source of these receptors is a female donor with breast cancer. Some clones in this sample may be carry-over from other donors' samples.

This clonotype was detected only a few times. The CDR3 carries no conserved terminal phenylalanine or tryptophan, so it likely arises from a read error. The chain links TRBV7-9 to TRBJ2-7; TRBD1 or TRBD2 may be the D gene (5 bases each). This CDR3 spans 14 amino acids. The germline V and J ends were trimmed by 5 bases and 2 bases, with 13 bases remaining between them. Germline loops: CDR1 SEHNR, CDR2 FQNEAQ (reference sequence). DNA of the CDR3: TGTGCCAGCAGCGCCCGGGACGGCACCTACGAGCAGTACCTC. This sequence encodes CASSARDGTYEQYL.

This rearrangement joins TRBV6-5 to TRBJ2-2; D is perhaps TRBD1 (5 bases). The CDR3 consists of 17 residues. Germline assignment: CDR1 MNHEY and CDR2 SVGAGI. The V end was cut by 0 bases, the J end by 2 bases, with 13 bases between. This CDR3 reads CASSYSPYRTNTGELFF. CDR3 DNA sequence: TGTGCCAGCAGTTACTCTCCCTACAGGACAAACACCGGGGAGCTGTTTTTT.

Comments on this clonotype: A read error may explain this, as a much larger clone is one base away. The rearrangement uses TRBV9 and TRBJ2-3, with D possibly being TRBD1 (5 bases). Between the trimmed V and J ends, which lost 3 bases and 4 bases, there was a span of 9 bases. Germline V CDR1 and CDR2: SGDLS, YYNGEE. CDR3 length: 13 amino acids. The CDR3 sequence: CASSAGQADTQYF. The DNA for the CDR3 is TGTGCCAGCAGCGCAGGGCAGGCAGATACGCAGTATTTT.

This chain uses TRBV4-2 with TRBJ2-3; D is undetermined. The CDR3 is made up of 15 amino acids. From germline, CDR1 is LGHNA and CDR2 YNFKEQ. V lost 0 bases and J lost 12, with 19 bases in between. Written as DNA, the CDR3 is TGTGCCAGCAGCCAAGATTTGGGCCACAACTATGCCCAGTATTTT. Translated: CASSQDLGHNYAQYF.

The chain is built from TRBV10-3 and TRBJ2-7; TRBD1 matches 7 bases. V lost 5 bases, J lost 2 bases, and 6 bases stayed unmatched. CDR1 ENHRY and CDR2 SYGVKD come from the germline V gene. The CDR3 is 14 residues long. The CDR3 bases are TGTGCCATCAGTCTGACAGGGATCGCCTACGAGCAGTACTTC. It encodes CAISLTGIAYEQYF.